These 22 T cell receptor beta chains were all obtained from the same sample, sequenced in a study of blood T cell repertoires in COVID-19. The protocol was immunoSEQ multiplex PCR, while the TCRdb copy is restricted to in-frame clones and leaves out a portion. The table lists tens of thousands of clones, roughly 80% of them singletons. Sequencing used peripheral blood. Receptors originate from a man aged 50 to 60 with active COVID-19.

In its sample, this clone was seen once. The rearrangement joins TRBV19 to TRBJ1-1, with 12 bases identical to TRBD1. The length of the CDR3 is 16 residues. Germline CDR1 LNHDA, CDR2 SQIVND (reference sequence). J lost 4 bases, V lost 7 bases, and 10 bases had no gene match. CDR3 nucleotides: TGTGCCAGTACCCTCAGGGGACAGGGGGCAGGCACTGAAGCTTTCTTT. This translates into CASTLRGQGAGTEAFF.

The chain has TRBV27 and TRBJ2-1; 13 nucleotides agree with TRBD2. V dropped 4 bases and J dropped 6; count of bases not matched to a gene: 6. The germline V gene encodes CDR1 MNHEY and CDR2 SMNVEV (reference sequence). The CDR3 totals 16 residues. The CDR3 is CASSSRGLAGVNEQFF. CDR3 bases: TGTGCCAGCAGTTCCCGCGGACTAGCGGGGGTCAATGAGCAGTTCTTC.

This chain connects TRBV9 to TRBJ2-7, with D tentatively TRBD1 (5 bases). Germline V lookup: CDR1 SGDLS, CDR2 YYNGEE. This CDR3 region has 15 residues. V gave up 1 base and J gave up 6 bases, with 17 bases separating them. The CDR3 DNA reads as TGTGCCAGCAGCGTATTACCCGACTCAGGGTCCGAGCAGTACTTC. Translation: CASSVLPDSGSEQYF.

As regards this clone: The germline gene is not matched at one end of the junction; a read error may be the cause. The chain joins TRBV7-2 to TRBJ1-1; the D gene is possibly TRBD1 (5 bases). CDR1 is SGHTA, CDR2 FQGNSA, per germline. This CDR3 has 12 amino acids. The CDR3 is CASSLGDLSPIF. In nucleotides, the CDR3 is TGTGCCAGCAGCTTAGGGGACTTATCTCCCATCTTT. Drawing the rest from reference TRBV7-2 and TRBJ1-1, the complete variable domain is GAGVSQSPSNKVTEKGKDVELRCDPISGHTALYWYRQSLGQGLEFLIYFQGNSAPDKSGLPSDRFSAERTGGSVSTLTIQRTQQEDSAVYLCASSLGDLSPIFGQGTRLTVV.

The CDR3 is CASGPNRGALGETQYF. As DNA, the CDR3 is TGTGCTAGTGGTCCTAACAGGGGGGCCTTGGGGGAGACCCAGTACTTC. The chain combines TRBV12-5 with TRBJ2-5; 8 bases line up with TRBD1. The V segment lost 5 bases and the J segment 5 bases; nucleotides outside the gene matches: 13. Germline assignment: CDR1 LGHNT and CDR2 FRNRAP. This CDR3 region has 16 residues.

This clone appeared once. The rearrangement joins TRBV10-3 to TRBJ2-7, with 14 bases that match TRBD2. The CDR3 covers 17 residues. The V gene's germline CDR1 is ENHRY and CDR2 SYGVKD. J gave up 5 bases and V 6 bases, and 12 bases lay outside the gene matches. The CDR3 sequence: CAISPRTSGGRLDEQYF. The CDR3 DNA follows: TGTGCCATCAGCCCACGGACTAGCGGGGGGCGACTGGACGAGCAGTACTTC.

The chain has TRBV19 and TRBJ2-3; 10 bases agree with TRBD1. Trimming took 3 bases from V and 6 from J; bases not matched to a gene: 3. CDR3 size: 14 residues. Germline CDR1 and CDR2: LNHDA and SQIVND (reference sequence). As DNA, the CDR3 is TGTGCCAGTAGTATGACAGGGGGCGGGGATACGCAGTATTTT. Its protein is CASSMTGGGDTQYF.

The V and J genes are TRBV7-2 and TRBJ1-2, with D possibly being TRBD1 (5 bases). This CDR3 is 13 amino acids long. Germline loops: CDR1 SGHTA, CDR2 FQGNSA. Trimming removed 5 bases from V and 4 bases from J, with 11 bases in between. The CDR3 sequence is CASSADRVYGYTF. The CDR3 DNA reads TGTGCCAGCAGCGCTGACAGAGTCTATGGCTACACCTTC.

This clone was observed a few times. The chain uses TRBV10-2 and TRBJ2-7, with 7 positions matching TRBD1. This CDR3 is built from 15 residues. Germline V gives CDR1 WSHSY, CDR2 SAAADI. V gave up 2 bases and J gave up 3 bases; unmatched junction bases: 7. The CDR3 DNA sequence: TGCGCCAGCAGTGAGAGTAACAGGGGAGTCTACGAGCAGTACTTC. Its translation is CASSESNRGVYEQYF.

The rearrangement joins TRBV7-9 to TRBJ1-1, with TRBD1 identical over 10 bases. Germline V gene sequence: CDR1 SEHNR, CDR2 FQNEAQ (reference sequence). With V trimmed by 6 bases and J by 8 bases, 9 bases remained unmatched. This CDR3 comprises 14 residues. The CDR3 reads CASRGGTGAPEAFF. The DNA of the CDR3 is TGTGCCAGCAGAGGAGGGACAGGGGCTCCCGAAGCTTTCTTT.

This chain joins TRBV4-3 and TRBJ2-2; no definite D call. This CDR3 has 12 amino acids. CDR1 is LGHNA and CDR2 is YSLEER in the germline V gene. V was clipped by 1 base and J by 7 bases, with 4 bases between them. The CDR3 DNA follows: TGCGCCAGCAGCCAAGCAGGCGGGGAGCTGTTTTTT. Protein: CASSQAGGELFF.

The chain employs TRBV11-3 and TRBJ1-6; D gene ambiguous. This CDR3 has 19 residues. Looked up from germline, CDR1 is SGHNT and CDR2 is YENEEA. Deletions cut 4 bases from V and 7 bases from J, with 26 bases between. CDR3 nucleotides: TGTGCCAGCAGCTCAAATATCGGGGTTTTGGGCGCCAACAATTCACCCCTCCACTTT. This codes for CASSSNIGVLGANNSPLHF.

The rearrangement uses TRBV11-3 and TRBJ2-5, with 8 positions matching TRBD1. After removal of 5 bases from V and 5 bases from J, the junction contained 13 bases not matched to a gene. Germline CDR1 reads SGHNT; CDR2 reads YENEEA. The CDR3 extends over 16 amino acids. CDR3 sequence: CASSLGTIRDRETQYF. The CDR3 region has the DNA TGTGCCAGCAGCCTTGGCACTATCCGGGACAGGGAGACCCAGTACTTC.

The chain recombines TRBV5-3 with TRBJ2-2, with D unclear. TRBV5-3 is an ORF, and what it does is uncertain. V dropped 0 bases and J dropped 6 bases, with 9 bases sitting between them. This CDR3 spans 14 amino acids. CDR3 region: CARSLGLPAGELFF. For the CDR3, the DNA is TGTGCCAGAAGCTTGGGACTCCCGGCCGGGGAGCTGTTTTTT.

The J gene is TRBJ2-1, the V gene TRBV2; TRBD1 agrees at 7 bases. Germline V gene sequence: CDR1 SNHLY, CDR2 FYNNEI. The CDR3 length is 15 residues. J was trimmed by 8 bases and V by 7 bases; bases with no gene match: 14. The CDR3: CASTQGERSVDEQFF. DNA for the CDR3: TGTGCCAGCACCCAGGGGGAGCGGAGTGTCGATGAGCAGTTCTTC.

This clone was seen a single time. The chain uses TRBV7-3 and TRBJ1-1, with a possible D match to TRBD1 (6 bases). Trimming removed 2 bases at V and 5 bases at J, with 15 bases between. The CDR3 covers 15 residues. Germline values: CDR1 SGHTA, CDR2 FQGTGA. The CDR3 loop reads CASSLLSGTLTEAFF. The CDR3 DNA reads TGTGCCAGCAGCTTACTTTCAGGGACATTAACTGAAGCTTTCTTT.

V gene TRBV3-1 (or the pseudogene TRBV3-2) combines with J gene TRBJ2-2, with a weak D call TRBD2 (5 bases). This CDR3 is 16 amino acids long. V shed 0 bases and J shed 4 bases, with 12 bases lying between them. The germline V gene encodes CDR1 LGHDT and CDR2 YNNKEL (reference sequence). The CDR3 sequence is CASSQEWGVGTGELFF. The CDR3 nucleotides are TGTGCCAGCAGCCAAGAGTGGGGAGTCGGCACCGGGGAGCTGTTTTTT.

The chain carries TRBV11-3 and TRBJ1-6; D is unclear. Germline-derived CDR1 and CDR2 are SGHNT and YENEEA. V lost 3 bases to trimming and J lost 6 bases, with 3 bases between them. The CDR3 length is 12 residues. The DNA for the CDR3 is TGTGCCAGCAGCTTGGCTAATTCACCCCTCCACTTT. Its translation is CASSLANSPLHF. The full variable domain, in which reference TRBV11-3 and TRBJ1-6 provide the parts outside the CDR3, is EAGVVQSPRYKIIEKKQPVAFWCNPISGHNTLYWYLQNLGQGPELLIRYENEEAVDDSQLPKDRFSAERLKGVDSTLKIQPAELGDSAVYLCASSLANSPLHFGNGTRLTVT.

The rearrangement joins TRBV11-3 to TRBJ1-2; perhaps TRBD1 as D (6 bases). Per the germline V gene, CDR1 is SGHNT and CDR2 is YENEEA. V was cut by 5 bases and J by 6 bases, with 13 bases left in between. The CDR3 totals 13 residues. CDR3 in DNA: TGTGCCAGCAGCCCGCGCGGGGGCGATGGCTACACCTTC. This sequence encodes CASSPRGGDGYTF.

V and J are TRBV6-5 and TRBJ1-1; weak D call: TRBD1 (6 bases). V lost 7 bases and J 6 bases, leaving 15 bases between the germline ends. The CDR3 length is 13 residues. The germline V gene encodes CDR1 MNHEY and CDR2 SVGAGI. The CDR3 nucleotides read TGTGCCAGCATTCAGACAGGTCGCTCTGAAGCTTTCTTT. Translated: CASIQTGRSEAFF.

The gene calls are TRBV10-1 and TRBJ2-5; TRBD2 aligns across 8 bases. The CDR3 is 14 amino acids. Trimming at V came to 4 bases and at J to 5 bases, leaving 6 bases not matched to a gene. Per the germline V gene, CDR1 is WNHNN and CDR2 is SYGVQD (reference sequence). This chain's CDR3 is CASSGRREEETQYF. In nucleotides, the CDR3 is TGCGCCAGCAGTGGGAGGCGGGAGGAGGAGACCCAGTACTTC.

The rearrangement links TRBV10-3 to TRBJ2-5, with 10 positions matching TRBD1. Germline loops: CDR1 ENHRY, CDR2 SYGVKD. Losses at the gene ends were 4 bases for V and 8 bases for J; bases not matched to a gene: 13. The CDR3 is made up of 16 amino acids. The CDR3 coding sequence is TGTGCCATCAGTGCAACGGGACAGGGGCCGCGGGGTACCCAGTACTTC. Translated: CAISATGQGPRGTQYF.